Shown below are 26 T cell receptor beta chains from a single sample sequenced in a study of long-term antiretroviral therapy in people with HIV. Survey-level immunoSEQ v3.0 assays were run. Measured with immunoSEQ multiplex PCR; TCRdb has only the in-frame clones, and not every one. The repertoire includes about 24,000 clones, over 85% of them detected once, and 2% to 2.5% sits in the top ten. This sample comprised unsorted PBMCs, obtained about 4.7 years after starting antiretroviral therapy. The source of these receptors is a woman aged 45-59 years with HIV.

This chain connects TRBV5-4 to TRBJ2-7, with TRBD2 identical over 11 bases. This CDR3 contains 16 residues. The J segment lost 0 bases and the V segment lost 4 bases, leaving 6 bases of the junction unmatched. Germline loops: CDR1 SGHNT, CDR2 YYREEE (reference sequence). The CDR3 sequence: CASSPVAGGISYEQYF. The CDR3 DNA reads as TGTGCCAGCAGCCCCGTAGCGGGAGGGATCTCCTACGAGCAGTACTTC.

The V call is TRBV28, the J call TRBJ1-3; tentatively, D is TRBD1 (5 bases). CDR3 size: 16 residues. The V end was cut by 5 bases, the J end by 0 bases, with 14 bases between. Germline V gene data show CDR1 as MDHEN and CDR2 as SYDVKM. CDR3 region: CASSPFQGISGNTIYF. CDR3 in DNA: TGTGCCAGCAGTCCGTTCCAGGGAATCTCTGGAAACACCATATATTTT. Full variable domain (rest looked up from reference TRBV28 and TRBJ1-3): DVKVTQSSRYLVKRTGEKVFLECVQDMDHENMFWYRQDPGLGLRLIYFSYDVKMKEKGDIPEGYSVSREKKERFSLILESASTNQTSMYLCASSPFQGISGNTIYFGEGSWLTVV.

The rearrangement joins TRBV7-2 to TRBJ2-1; 11 positions agree with TRBD1. The CDR3 has 14 residues. V was clipped by 4 bases and J by 6 bases; unmatched bases: 2. Germline V gene lookup returns CDR1 SGHTA and CDR2 FQGNSA. CDR3: CASSSGQGGNEQFF. The CDR3 coding sequence is TGTGCCAGCAGCTCGGGACAGGGGGGCAATGAGCAGTTCTTC.

J is TRBJ1-3 and V is TRBV29-1; D is undetermined. With 6 bases removed from V and 3 bases from J, the gap between germline ends came to 6 bases. Germline V gene lookup returns CDR1 SQVTM and CDR2 ANQGSEA. The CDR3 is 11 amino acids. The CDR3 DNA reads as TGCAGCGTCCCCTTTGGAAACACCATATATTTT. Its translation is CSVPFGNTIYF.

This chain uses TRBV7-2 with TRBJ1-5; D is undetermined. The germline V gene encodes CDR1 SGHTA and CDR2 FQGNSA. The CDR3 totals 17 residues. Trimming removed 1 base from V and 4 bases from J, with 17 bases in between. The CDR3 region has the DNA TGTGCCAGCAGCTTAGTCCCCCAGCAAGCTCAGAATCAGCCCCAGCATTTT. It is translated as CASSLVPQQAQNQPQHF. Variable domain in full (rest from reference TRBV7-2 and TRBJ1-5): GAGVSQSPSNKVTEKGKDVELRCDPISGHTALYWYRQSLGQGLEFLIYFQGNSAPDKSGLPSDRFSAERTGGSVSTLTIQRTQQEDSAVYLCASSLVPQQAQNQPQHFGDGTRLSIL.

This chain links TRBV28 with TRBJ2-3; D gene uncertain. This CDR3 has 15 amino acids. Germline V CDR1 and CDR2: MDHEN, SYDVKM. V was trimmed by 2 bases and J by 0 bases, leaving 9 bases between them. Here the CDR3 reads CASSLSDPSTDTQYF. The CDR3, as DNA: TGTGCCAGCAGTTTAAGCGACCCAAGCACAGATACGCAGTATTTT.

The J gene is TRBJ1-5, the V gene TRBV12-2; no DNA check was done on the table's D call, TRBD1. TRBV12-2 is deemed a pseudogene. This CDR3 region has 16 residues. The CDR3: CASRLPRGRLDQPQHF. CDR3 nucleotide sequence: TGTGCAAGTCGCCTTCCCAGGGGGCGGTTAGATCAGCCCCAGCATTTT.

The chain has TRBV27 and TRBJ1-3; 8 bases map to TRBD1. The CDR3 has 17 amino acids. CDR1 is MNHEY, CDR2 SMNVEV, per germline (reference sequence). The V segment lost 3 bases and the J segment 3 bases; nucleotides outside the gene matches: 10. CDR3 nucleotides: TGTGCCAGCAGTTTGTCTATTCAGGGGGCAAATGGAAACACCATATATTTT. Translated, it gives CASSLSIQGANGNTIYF.

This rearrangement joins TRBV6-6 to TRBJ1-3; no firm D call. Trimming shortened V by 6 bases and J by 4 bases, and 7 bases separated the two germline ends. Germline-derived CDR1 and CDR2 are MNHNY and SVGAGI (reference sequence). This CDR3 is built from 12 residues. The CDR3 coding sequence is TGTGCCAGCAGCTCTGACGGAAACACCATATATTTT. Translated, it gives CASSSDGNTIYF.

The J gene is TRBJ1-3, the V gene TRBV30, with TRBD1 matching 9 bases. With 2 bases clipped from V and 3 bases from J, the junction kept 5 bases outside the gene matches. This CDR3 contains 15 residues. Germline CDR1 and CDR2: GTSNPN and SVGIG (reference sequence). CDR3 in DNA: TGTGCCTGGAGTTTGGGGACAGGGTTTGGAAACACCATATATTTT. It encodes CAWSLGTGFGNTIYF.

V usage is TRBV27 and J usage is TRBJ1-3; maybe TRBD1 (5 bases). V was pared by 5 bases and J by 4 bases, with 15 bases between. The CDR3 is 15 residues long. Germline lookup yields CDR1 MNHEY and CDR2 SMNVEV (reference sequence). CDR3 in DNA: TGTGCCAGCAGTCCCGTGACGGGGGACGGAAACACCATATATTTT. It specifies CASSPVTGDGNTIYF.

The V and J genes are TRBV18 and TRBJ2-1, with no clear D. Per germline, CDR1 KGHSH and CDR2 LQKENI. Between the trimmed V and J ends, which lost 5 bases and 5 bases, there was a span of 4 bases. This CDR3 is built from 11 residues. CDR3 in DNA: TGTGCCAGCTCAACCCACAATGAGCAGTTCTTC. It is translated as CASSTHNEQFF.

In this sample, this clone turned up once. The genes are TRBV6-5 and TRBJ2-3; D possibly corresponds to TRBD2 (5 bases). This CDR3 is 14 amino acids long. Germline V gene lookup returns CDR1 MNHEY and CDR2 SVGAGI. V lost 3 bases to trimming and J lost 5 bases, with 12 bases between them. CDR3 region: CASSYGGSGDTQYF. The CDR3 coding sequence is TGTGCCAGCAGTTATGGTGGGAGTGGAGATACGCAGTATTTT.

The chain links TRBV28 to TRBJ1-1, with 7 nucleotides matching TRBD1. The CDR3 totals 15 residues. J gave up 4 bases and V 8 bases, and 13 bases lay outside the gene matches. Looked up from germline, CDR1 is MDHEN and CDR2 is SYDVKM. CDR3 in DNA: TGTGCCAGCTCGTTTCTAGCTTCAGGGGGCACTGAAGCTTTCTTT. Amino acids: CASSFLASGGTEAFF.

This chain links TRBV19 with TRBJ1-1; tentatively, D is TRBD1 (6 bases). This CDR3 contains 14 residues. V was trimmed by 9 bases and J by 4 bases, leaving 18 bases between them. CDR1 is LNHDA and CDR2 is SQIVND in the germline V gene (reference sequence). CDR3 in DNA: TGTGCCAGCGCCCGGGGGGGGGCAGGCACTGAAGCTTTCTTT. It is translated as CASARGGAGTEAFF. Full variable domain (missing parts from reference TRBV19 and TRBJ1-1): DGGITQSPKYLFRKEGQNVTLSCEQNLNHDAMYWYRQDPGQGLRLIYYSQIVNDFQKGDIAEGYSVSREKKESFPLTVTSAQKNPTAFYLCASARGGAGTEAFFGQGTRLTVV.

The rearrangement joins TRBV19 to TRBJ2-3, with no clear D. CDR1 and CDR2 from the germline V gene are LNHDA and SQIVND (reference sequence). The length of the CDR3 is 12 residues. The V end lost 6 bases, the J end lost 2 bases, and 6 bases lay between the germline ends. DNA of the CDR3: TGTGCCAGTAGGGAATCCACAGATACGCAGTATTTT. Residues: CASRESTDTQYF.

This sequence joins TRBV18 and TRBJ2-2; 7 positions agree with TRBD1. V dropped 4 bases and J dropped 0; count of bases not matched to a gene: 5. The CDR3 is 16 residues long. CDR1 KGHSH and CDR2 LQKENI come from the germline V gene. CDR3 residues: CASSLGQNPNTGELFF. The CDR3 coding sequence is TGTGCCAGCTCACTGGGACAGAACCCGAACACCGGGGAGCTGTTTTTT.

The rearrangement joins TRBV5-1 to TRBJ1-4, with TRBD1 matching 7 bases. The V gene end was trimmed by 3 bases and the J gene end by 8 bases; junction bases not matched to a gene: 1. The CDR3 has 12 amino acids. Germline loops: CDR1 SGHRS, CDR2 YFSETQ. This CDR3 is CASSWTGEKLFF. DNA for the CDR3: TGCGCCAGCAGCTGGACAGGAGAAAAACTGTTTTTT.

This rearrangement joins TRBV6-6 to TRBJ2-1, with D perhaps matching TRBD1 or TRBD2 (5 bases each). The V end lost 3 bases, the J end lost 5 bases, and 8 bases lay between the germline ends. Looked up from germline, CDR1 is MNHNY and CDR2 is SVGAGI (reference sequence). The CDR3 is 13 amino acids. The chain's CDR3 is CASSYGGDNEQFF. The CDR3 DNA reads TGTGCCAGCAGTTATGGGGGAGACAATGAGCAGTTCTTC.

The chain joins TRBV7-9 to TRBJ2-7; D might be TRBD1 (5 bases). The CDR3 totals 12 residues. From germline, CDR1 is SEHNR and CDR2 FQNEAQ (reference sequence). Deletions cut 3 bases from V and 6 bases from J, with 9 bases between. DNA of the CDR3: TGTGCCAGCAGCTTCCAGGGCGGCGAGCAGTACTTC. It is translated as CASSFQGGEQYF. Using reference TRBV7-9 and TRBJ2-7 for the parts outside the CDR3, the full variable domain is DTGVSQNPRHKITKRGQNVTFRCDPISEHNRLYWYRQTLGQGPEFLTYFQNEAQLEKSRLLSDRFSAERPKGSFSTLEIQRTEQGDSAMYLCASSFQGGEQYFGPGTRLTVT.

V is TRBV6-5 and J is TRBJ2-7; no reliable D call. In germline, CDR1 is MNHEY, CDR2 SVGAGI. Trimming removed 6 bases at V and 0 bases at J, with 9 bases between. This CDR3 is 13 amino acids long. The DNA for the CDR3 is TGTGCCAGCAGCCTCGGGTACTCCTACGAGCAGTACTTC. Translated, it gives CASSLGYSYEQYF.

The rearrangement uses TRBV18 and TRBJ2-7; 11 nucleotides line up with TRBD1. The V and J ends lost 0 bases and 0 bases, in that order; junction bases with no gene match: 1. The germline V gene encodes CDR1 KGHSH and CDR2 LQKENI. There are 16 residues in the CDR3. DNA of the CDR3: TGTGCCAGCTCACCACCGGGGACAGGGGGCTCCTACGAGCAGTACTTC. Its translation is CASSPPGTGGSYEQYF.

The V gene is TRBV6-1, the J gene TRBJ2-7, with 8 bases fitting TRBD2. Germline CDR1 and CDR2: MNHNS and SASEGT. The CDR3 runs 15 residues. The junction had 9 bases not matched to a gene; V was cut back by 6 bases and J by 2 bases. The CDR3 DNA sequence: TGTGCCAGCAGCCCTCGGCCGGGGGGGACCTACGAGCAGTACTTC. It encodes CASSPRPGGTYEQYF.

The chain recombines TRBV27 with TRBJ2-7; no clear D gene. CDR3 length: 13 amino acids. CDR1 and CDR2 (germline): MNHEY, SMNVEV (reference sequence). The V end was cut by 5 bases, the J end by 5 bases, with 13 bases between. CDR3 nucleotide sequence: TGTGCCAGCAGTCTAGACCCAGACAACGAGCAGTACTTC. Translated, it gives CASSLDPDNEQYF.

This chain uses TRBV5-4 with TRBJ1-1; D unresolved. Trimming stripped 1 base from V and 2 bases from J, with 6 bases between. The CDR3 totals 13 residues. Germline lookup yields CDR1 SGHNT and CDR2 YYREEE (reference sequence). CDR3 sequence (DNA): TGTGCCAGCAGCTTGACAGAAAACACTGAAGCTTTCTTT. It specifies CASSLTENTEAFF.

This clone has just a few counts. The V and J genes are TRBV6-5 and TRBJ1-5, with 7 bases fitting TRBD1. Germline V gene sequence: CDR1 MNHEY, CDR2 SVGAGI. CDR3 length equals 13 residues. Trimming removed 5 bases from V and 7 bases from J; junction bases left unmatched: 5. CDR3 in amino acids: CASSLLQGQPQHF. In nucleotides, the CDR3 is TGTGCCAGCAGTCTACTACAGGGGCAGCCCCAGCATTTT.